The 17 T cell receptor beta chains listed next were all sequenced from one sample in a study of cytotoxic CD8 clonotypes in ibrutinib-treated CLL (dated by TCRdb to the early 2020s). The library was obtained by the immunoSEQ multiplex PCR assay. TCRdb took this table from immuneACCESS and kept in-frame rearrangements with V and J called. Such tables lack part of the clones; where checked against another copy, unresolved V genes explain under half of the gap, and the rest is unexplained. For this sample there are some 130,000 clones; about 80% appear just once. Around 5% of the sample is held by the ten biggest clonotypes. The time point label, as the study defines it: around 2 years on ibrutinib. Source: PBMCs, taken after 24 months of ibrutinib treatment. These receptors were taken from a human donor with chronic lymphocytic leukemia.

The gene calls are TRBV28 and TRBJ1-4; 8 positions match TRBD1. Germline trimming cut 8 bases from V and 0 bases from J; bases unmatched to any gene: 11. Germline lookup yields CDR1 MDHEN and CDR2 SYDVKM. CDR3 length equals 17 residues. CDR3 sequence reads: CASAPADRETTNEKLFF. The CDR3 coding sequence is TGTGCCAGCGCCCCTGCGGACAGGGAAACAACTAATGAAAAACTGTTTTTT.

The chain uses TRBV27 and TRBJ1-5; D ambiguous. Germline loops: CDR1 MNHEY, CDR2 SMNVEV (reference sequence). V lost 5 bases and J 2 bases, leaving 7 bases between the germline ends. This CDR3 is built from 13 residues. CDR3 nucleotides: TGTGCCAGCAGTCCAGGCCGCAATCAGCCCCAGCATTTT. It encodes CASSPGRNQPQHF.

The chain joins TRBV12-5 to TRBJ1-1; 9 nucleotides align to TRBD1. V shed 6 bases, J shed 7 bases, and the junction held 9 bases outside the gene matches. The germline gives CDR1 LGHNT, CDR2 FRNRAP. CDR3 length: 14 amino acids. This CDR3 reads CASGYRQGDGEAFF. The CDR3 DNA reads TGTGCTAGTGGCTACAGACAGGGGGATGGTGAAGCTTTCTTT.

This chain links TRBV6-4 with TRBJ2-4; tentative D call: TRBD2 (6 bases). The germline CDR1 and CDR2 sequences are MRHNA and SNTAGT. The CDR3 is 15 residues long. Trimming removed 6 bases at V and 0 bases at J, with 12 bases between. CDR3 residues: CASRGGLLAKNIQYF. Written as DNA, the CDR3 is TGTGCCAGCAGGGGGGGTCTCCTAGCCAAAAACATTCAGTACTTC.

The chain carries TRBV5-1 and TRBJ1-3, with D unresolved. V was clipped by 4 bases and J by 9 bases, with 23 bases between them. There are 16 residues in the CDR3. Germline loops: CDR1 SGHRS, CDR2 YFSETQ. Here the CDR3 reads CASSPRNGGAWGTIYF. For the CDR3, the DNA is TGCGCCAGCAGCCCACGCAATGGCGGAGCGTGGGGCACCATATATTTT.

This clone was seen at least ten times. The rearrangement joins TRBV7-6 to TRBJ1-2, with D uncertain. In germline, CDR1 is SGHVS, CDR2 FNYEAQ. The V gene lost 1 base and the J gene lost 2 bases, with 5 bases spanning the gap. The CDR3 contains 13 residues. DNA of the CDR3: TGTGCCAGCAGCTTAGGGCAGAACTATGGCTACACCTTC. Amino acids: CASSLGQNYGYTF.

This clone was seen only once. V usage is TRBV14 and J usage is TRBJ2-1; possibly TRBD2 for D (6 bases). The CDR3 sequence is 11 residues long. Germline CDR1 reads SGHDN; CDR2 reads FVKESK. V lost 5 bases to trimming and J lost 12 bases, with 11 bases between them. The CDR3 region is CASSFGGTQFF. As DNA, the CDR3 is TGTGCCAGCAGCTTCGGGGGTACGCAGTTCTTC.

The V gene is TRBV5-8, the J gene TRBJ2-3, with 8 bases fitting TRBD1. Germline trimming cut 4 bases from V and 4 bases from J; bases unmatched to any gene: 5. Germline V CDR1 and CDR2: SGHTS, YDEGEE. CDR3 size: 14 residues. CDR3 region: CASSSSTGADTQYF. CDR3 nucleotides: TGTGCCAGCAGCAGTTCGACAGGGGCAGATACGCAGTATTTT.

This chain uses TRBV7-2 with TRBJ1-2; perhaps TRBD1 as D (5 bases). Trimming pared 0 bases from V and 2 bases from J, leaving 10 bases between. From germline, CDR1 is SGHTA and CDR2 FQGNSA. The CDR3 loop spans 15 amino acids. CDR3 sequence (DNA): TGTGCCAGCAGCTTAGCGGTAACAGGCAACTATGGCTACACCTTC. It is translated as CASSLAVTGNYGYTF. The entire variable domain, with the rest obtained from reference TRBV7-2 and TRBJ1-2, is as follows: GAGVSQSPSNKVTEKGKDVELRCDPISGHTALYWYRQSLGQGLEFLIYFQGNSAPDKSGLPSDRFSAERTGGSVSTLTIQRTQQEDSAVYLCASSLAVTGNYGYTFGSGTRLTVV.

The chain employs TRBV5-1 and TRBJ2-5, with 8 bases identical to TRBD2. Germline V gene data show CDR1 as SGHRS and CDR2 as YFSETQ. This CDR3 is built from 15 residues. J was trimmed by 2 bases and V by 0 bases; bases with no gene match: 3. Here the CDR3 reads CASSLGRGAQETQYF. In DNA, the CDR3 is TGCGCCAGCAGCTTGGGGCGGGGGGCACAAGAGACCCAGTACTTC.

A single count supports this clone. J is TRBJ2-7 and V is TRBV4-3; D tentatively fits TRBD1 or TRBD2 (5 bases each). Germline V gives CDR1 LGHNA, CDR2 YSLEER. This CDR3 region has 15 residues. V dropped 0 bases and J dropped 2 bases, with 11 bases sitting between them. The CDR3 region has the DNA TGCGCCAGCAGCCAAGAAGCCCTGGGGGCCTACGAGCAGTACTTC. Amino acid sequence: CASSQEALGAYEQYF.

The chain couples TRBV2 to TRBJ1-4; 8 positions agree with TRBD1. The CDR3 length is 15 residues. V lost 6 bases, J lost 2 bases, and 5 bases stayed unmatched. Germline values: CDR1 SNHLY, CDR2 FYNNEI. The DNA of the CDR3 is TGTGCCAGCAGACGACAGGGGTCGACTAATGAAAAACTGTTTTTT. Protein: CASRRQGSTNEKLFF.

CDR3 nucleotide sequence: TGTGCCAGCAGCTCGGACCCCTACGAGCAGTACTTC. Translation: CASSSDPYEQYF. The rearrangement uses TRBV5-6 and TRBJ2-7, with unresolved D. Deletions cut 3 bases from V and 2 bases from J, with 6 bases between. CDR3 size: 12 residues. Germline V lookup: CDR1 SGHDT, CDR2 YYEEEE. The whole variable domain, remainder taken from reference TRBV5-6 and TRBJ2-7, is DAGVTQSPTHLIKTRGQQVTLRCSPKSGHDTVSWYQQALGQGPQFIFQYYEEEERQRGNFPDRFSGHQFPNYSSELNVNALLLGDSALYLCASSSDPYEQYFGPGTRLTVT.

On this clone itself: At one end the junction does not follow the germline gene, possibly because of a read error. The chain carries TRBV28 and TRBJ2-4; 9 nucleotides align to TRBD1. CDR3 size: 13 residues. Germline V gene sequence: CDR1 MDHEN, CDR2 SYDVKM. The CDR3 protein is CASSLYRGLVLDF. In nucleotides, the CDR3 is TGTGCCAGCAGTTTATACAGGGGGCTGGTGTTGGACTTC.

This chain connects TRBV5-4 to TRBJ2-5, with D perhaps TRBD1 (5 bases). In germline, CDR1 is SGHNT, CDR2 YYREEE (reference sequence). Deletions cut 10 bases from V and 5 bases from J, with 21 bases between. The CDR3 covers 14 residues. The CDR3 is CAASRGADPETQYF. As DNA, the CDR3 is TGTGCCGCCAGCCGTGGGGCGGACCCGGAGACCCAGTACTTC.

In nucleotides, the CDR3 is TGTGCCAGCAGCTCCCCGATACGGGACCCCGACTCCTACGAGCAGTACTTC. Translating it yields CASSSPIRDPDSYEQYF. V and J are TRBV7-3 and TRBJ2-7; the D call may be TRBD1 or TRBD2 (5 bases each). This CDR3 is 17 amino acids long. CDR1 SGHTA and CDR2 FQGTGA come from the germline V gene. Trimming shortened V by 4 bases and J by 0 bases, and 19 bases separated the two germline ends.

This rearrangement joins TRBV9 to TRBJ1-3; the D is unclear. V dropped 0 bases and J dropped 11 bases, with 9 bases sitting between them. This CDR3 has 12 amino acids. CDR1 and CDR2 (germline): SGDLS, YYNGEE. The CDR3 loop is CASSVGPRPIYF. The CDR3 nucleotides are TGTGCCAGCAGCGTAGGGCCCCGACCCATATATTTT.